The next 20 T cell receptor beta chains were all read from a single sample in a study of blood T cell repertoires in COVID-19. Assay: immunoSEQ multiplex PCR; the TCRdb copy retains only in-frame clones and omits some. Of about 210,000 clones detected, just over 85% appear once; the ten largest clones hold 1.5%. Sequencing used peripheral blood. These receptor sequences come from a man younger than 35 with active or convalescent COVID-19.

This chain uses TRBV29-1 with TRBJ2-5, with D perhaps matching TRBD2 (5 bases). Trimming cost V 4 bases and J 0 bases, with 9 bases left between them. The V gene's germline CDR1 is SQVTM and CDR2 ANQGSEA. The CDR3 extends over 13 amino acids. As DNA, the CDR3 is TGCAGCGTTGGGACGGGAAACCAAGAGACCCAGTACTTC. Translated, it gives CSVGTGNQETQYF.

The chain couples TRBV5-1 to TRBJ2-1, with 8 bases that match TRBD1. Unmatched junction bases numbered 3, after V lost 4 bases and J lost 0 bases. CDR1 SGHRS and CDR2 YFSETQ come from the germline V gene. There are 15 residues in the CDR3. The CDR3 spells CASSLGTGSYNEQFF. CDR3 DNA: TGCGCCAGCAGCCTCGGGACAGGCTCCTACAATGAGCAGTTCTTC.

Concerning this clone itself: Other DNA sequences in the same sample also yield this CDR3. The chain is built from TRBV29-1 and TRBJ1-1, with D possibly TRBD1 on 5 matching bases. The ends were cut back, 7 bases at V and 2 bases at J, with 14 bases in the middle. This CDR3 is 13 amino acids long. Germline assignment: CDR1 SQVTM and CDR2 ANQGSEA. This chain's CDR3 is CSAKAGINTEAFF. The CDR3 region has the DNA TGCAGCGCAAAGGCAGGGATCAACACTGAAGCTTTCTTT. The entire variable domain, with the rest obtained from reference TRBV29-1 and TRBJ1-1, is as follows: SAVISQKPSRDICQRGTSLTIQCQVDSQVTMMFWYRQQPGQSLTLIATANQGSEATYESGFVIDKFPISRPNLTFSTLTVSNMSPEDSSIYLCSAKAGINTEAFFGQGTRLTVV.

This chain joins TRBV5-6 and TRBJ1-5, with unresolved D. V dropped 0 bases and J dropped 4 bases, with 11 bases sitting between them. The CDR3 runs to 15 residues. Per germline, CDR1 SGHDT and CDR2 YYEEEE. CDR3 sequence reads: CASSLAAGTNQPQHF. Here the CDR3 DNA reads TGTGCCAGCAGCTTGGCTGCAGGCACAAATCAGCCCCAGCATTTT.

This rearrangement joins TRBV6-4 to TRBJ1-6, with 9 bases identical to TRBD1. This CDR3 comprises 15 residues. V lost 0 bases and J lost 8; bases outside the gene matches: 2. From germline, CDR1 is MRHNA and CDR2 SNTAGT. The CDR3, as DNA: TGTGCCAGCAGTGACTCACAGGGGGCTCATTCACCCCTCCACTTT. As protein: CASSDSQGAHSPLHF.

This chain connects TRBV6-5 to TRBJ1-2; D is perhaps TRBD1 (6 bases). CDR3 length: 13 amino acids. The ends were cut back, 7 bases at V and 4 bases at J, with 13 bases in the middle. In germline, CDR1 is MNHEY, CDR2 SVGAGI. CDR3 sequence: CASTPGHLYGYTF. As DNA, the CDR3 is TGTGCCAGCACCCCGGGACACCTCTATGGCTACACCTTC.

The chain links TRBV3-1 (or the pseudogene TRBV3-2) to TRBJ1-5, with TRBD1 as a possible D gene (6 bases). The CDR3 covers 13 residues. Germline loops: CDR1 LGHDT, CDR2 YNNKEL (reference sequence). V dropped 0 bases and J dropped 6 bases, with 6 bases sitting between them. CDR3 amino acids: CASSQDRGQPQHF. The CDR3 DNA is TGTGCCAGCAGCCAAGACAGGGGTCAGCCCCAGCATTTT.

The chain links TRBV27 to TRBJ2-3; 8 bases fit TRBD2. The germline gives CDR1 MNHEY, CDR2 SMNVEV (reference sequence). After removal of 7 bases from V and 3 bases from J, the junction contained 6 bases not matched to a gene. The CDR3 has 14 amino acids. The CDR3 loop is CASTSAGVTDTQYF. The CDR3 DNA reads TGTGCCAGCACCTCAGCGGGAGTAACAGATACGCAGTATTTT.

J is TRBJ2-7 and V is TRBV4-3; 7 bases are shared with TRBD1. This CDR3 region has 13 residues. The ends lost 4 bases at V and 7 bases at J; junction bases unmatched: 7. Germline values: CDR1 LGHNA, CDR2 YSLEER. In nucleotides, the CDR3 is TGCGCCAGCAGCCGAGACAGGGCGGAGGAGCAGTACTTC. Translating gives CASSRDRAEEQYF.

The V and J genes are TRBV27 and TRBJ1-6; possibly TRBD1 for D (5 bases). V lost 5 bases to trimming and J lost 5 bases, with 31 bases between them. Germline V gene data show CDR1 as MNHEY and CDR2 as SMNVEV (reference sequence). The CDR3 runs to 21 residues. CDR3 residues: CASSPRRGGDGSRRNNSPLHF. CDR3 DNA sequence: TGTGCCAGCAGTCCGCGCCGGGGGGGGGACGGTTCCCGGAGAAATAATTCACCCCTCCACTTT.

This clone was seen only a few times. The gene calls are TRBV2 and TRBJ1-4; 8 bases map to TRBD1. CDR1 and CDR2 from the germline V gene are SNHLY and FYNNEI. V trimming: 5 bases; J trimming: 8 bases; junction bases outside the gene matches: 10. This CDR3 region has 15 residues. CDR3: CASSLRRGLGEKLFF. The CDR3, as DNA: TGTGCCAGCAGTCTGCGCAGGGGGCTAGGCGAAAAACTGTTTTTT. The whole variable domain, remainder taken from reference TRBV2 and TRBJ1-4, is EPEVTQTPSHQVTQMGQEVILRCVPISNHLYFYWYRQILGQKVEFLVSFYNNEISEKSEIFDDQFSVERPDGSNFTLKIRSTKLEDSAMYFCASSLRRGLGEKLFFGSGTQLSVL.

This sequence joins TRBV23-1 and TRBJ2-7; 9 positions agree with TRBD2. TRBV23-1 has ORF status, its function being uncertain. V dropped 7 bases and J dropped 1; count of bases not matched to a gene: 17. The length of the CDR3 is 18 residues. CDR3 residues: CASTRSPHEREESYEQYF. CDR3 coding DNA: TGCGCCAGCACCAGGTCGCCCCATGAGCGGGAGGAATCCTACGAGCAGTACTTC.

This clone was observed a single time. The gene calls are TRBV12-3 or TRBV12-4 and TRBJ1-3; D unresolved. CDR3 length: 13 residues. Trimming left V 5 bases short and J 0 bases short, with 5 bases between. CDR3 nucleotides: TGTGCCAGCAGTGTCGGCTCTGGAAACACCATATATTTT. This encodes CASSVGSGNTIYF.

The chain uses TRBV7-6 and TRBJ1-2; D gene unclear. The CDR3 is 14 amino acids. In germline, CDR1 is SGHVS, CDR2 FNYEAQ. Trimming cost V 5 bases and J 0 bases, with 10 bases left between them. The CDR3, as DNA: TGTGCCAGCAGCCCACGTGGAGCTAACTATGGCTACACCTTC. Its translation: CASSPRGANYGYTF. The full variable domain, in which reference TRBV7-6 and TRBJ1-2 provide the parts outside the CDR3, is GAGVSQSPRYKVTKRGQDVALRCDPISGHVSLYWYRQALGQGPEFLTYFNYEAQQDKSGLPNDRFSAERPEGSISTLTIQRTEQRDSAMYRCASSPRGANYGYTFGSGTRLTVV.

V usage is TRBV5-1 and J usage is TRBJ2-1; D might be TRBD1 (6 bases). From germline, CDR1 is SGHRS and CDR2 YFSETQ. The CDR3 consists of 15 residues. Trimming shortened V by 4 bases and J by 4 bases, and 15 bases separated the two germline ends. CDR3 in amino acids: CASSSEGVSYNEQFF. CDR3 coding DNA: TGCGCCAGCAGCAGCGAGGGGGTCAGTTACAATGAGCAGTTCTTC. The complete variable domain, with remaining parts taken from reference TRBV5-1 and TRBJ2-1, reads KAGVTQTPRYLIKTRGQQVTLSCSPISGHRSVSWYQQTPGQGLQFLFEYFSETQRNKGNFPGRFSGRQFSNSRSEMNVSTLELGDSALYLCASSSEGVSYNEQFFGPGTRLTVL.

The V and J genes are TRBV27 and TRBJ2-3; tentative D call: TRBD1 (6 bases). This CDR3 has 14 amino acids. Germline loops: CDR1 MNHEY, CDR2 SMNVEV (reference sequence). V lost 5 bases, J lost 2 bases, and 11 bases lay in between. The CDR3 DNA reads as TGTGCCAGCAGTCAGGGGTGGGACACAGATACGCAGTATTTT. It yields the protein CASSQGWDTDTQYF.

The chain combines TRBV6-2 or TRBV6-3 with TRBJ1-5; a possible D gene is TRBD1 (5 bases). The germline V gene has CDR1 MNHEY and CDR2 SVGEGT. CDR3 length: 15 amino acids. V lost 2 bases and J lost 5, with 13 bases in between. The CDR3 region has the DNA TGTGCCAGCAGTTACCTCTTAGGGGTGGATCAGCCCCAGCATTTT. Its protein is CASSYLLGVDQPQHF.

This clone turned up a few times. The chain links TRBV2 to TRBJ1-5, with TRBD1 matching 7 bases. The CDR3 extends over 18 amino acids. CDR1 and CDR2 (germline): SNHLY, FYNNEI. Unmatched junction bases numbered 19, after V lost 6 bases and J lost 5 bases. The CDR3 DNA is TGTGCCAGCAGCGCCTATCGCACCGGGACAGACAATGATCAGCCCCAGCATTTT. This sequence encodes CASSAYRTGTDNDQPQHF.

The genes are TRBV5-1 and TRBJ2-7; D not resolved. The CDR3 spans 10 residues. The V and J ends lost 4 bases and 5 bases respectively, with 4 bases between them. Germline values: CDR1 SGHRS, CDR2 YFSETQ. Here the CDR3 DNA reads TGCGCCAGCAGCCAGGACGAGCAGTACTTC. Its protein is CASSQDEQYF. Full variable domain (remainder filled in from reference TRBV5-1 and TRBJ2-7): KAGVTQTPRYLIKTRGQQVTLSCSPISGHRSVSWYQQTPGQGLQFLFEYFSETQRNKGNFPGRFSGRQFSNSRSEMNVSTLELGDSALYLCASSQDEQYFGPGTRLTVT.

In this sample, this clone turned up a few times. The chain has TRBV19 and TRBJ1-5; D gene ambiguous. V lost 9 bases to trimming and J lost 5 bases, with 14 bases between them. The CDR3 is made up of 13 amino acids. Germline V gene data show CDR1 as LNHDA and CDR2 as SQIVND (reference sequence). CDR3 sequence (DNA): TGTGCCAGCGACCCCGGAGGGTATCAGCCCCAGCATTTT. Translation gives CASDPGGYQPQHF.